This record covers a single T cell receptor beta chain. The PCR used 60 Vbeta and 13 Jbeta primers. The method was immunoSEQ multiplex PCR; TCRdb's version includes in-frame clones alone and lacks a portion of them. This sample carries about 200,000 clones, over 60% of them seen once, and the ten largest clones take about a sixth. The sample comes from a study of cytomegalovirus exposure and HLA in healthy donors. The sequenced sample consisted of PBMCs. The TCR was taken from a man aged 35 to 55 in good health and CMV-seronegative.

CDR3 nucleotides: TGTGCCAGCAGATCCTACCCAGCGGAGAACACAGATACGCAGTATTTT. Its protein product is CASRSYPAENTDTQYF. The rearrangement joins TRBV5-6 to TRBJ2-3; possible D gene TRBD2, 5 bases. Trimming took off 5 bases at V and 2 bases at J, with 18 bases between the two ends. Germline CDR1 reads SGHDT; CDR2 reads YYEEEE. The CDR3 sequence is 16 residues long.